This T cell receptor (beta chain) emerged from a study of T cell responses to AZD1222 COVID-19 vaccine. Whole-study findings and limits: Reportedly, nearly half of unique spike TCRs recognized epitopes outside B.1.351/B.1.1.7 mutations.

To note about this clone: What it recognizes is unknown.

Libraries were prepared by immunoSEQ multiplex PCR; TCRdb keeps only in-frame clonotypes and omits some of them. Of some 100,000 clones listed, 92% were seen once; the top ten hold 1.5% to 2%. The V and J ends lost 1 base and 4 bases respectively, with 11 bases between them. CDR3 length: 14 amino acids. CDR1 and CDR2 (germline): SEHNR, FQNEAQ (reference sequence). The origin of this receptor is an adult in good health. Sequenced material: peripheral blood, taken on day 0 of AZD1222 vaccination. V is TRBV7-9 and J is TRBJ2-7, with TRBD1 as a possible D gene (5 bases). CDR3 bases: TGTGCCAGCAGCTTAGTAGTCCAGGGTTACGAGCAGTACTTC. It codes for CASSLVVQGYEQYF. Filled out from reference TRBV7-9 and TRBJ2-7, the complete variable domain reads DTGVSQNPRHKITKRGQNVTFRCDPISEHNRLYWYRQTLGQGPEFLTYFQNEAQLEKSRLLSDRFSAERPKGSFSTLEIQRTEQGDSAMYLCASSLVVQGYEQYFGPGTRLTVT.